Below are 20 T cell receptor beta chains sequenced from a single sample in a study of blood T cells in healthy people across ages. A second PCR of 7 to 11 cycles used a sample-barcoded 5' primer and a J-beta primer mix. TCRdb reprocessed the 5' RACE reads via MiXCR and lists one record per CDR3 protein. The data show about 1.4 million distinct CDR3 sequences, around 55% seen once. Sequencing input: blood. These receptors were obtained from a man younger than 35 in good health.

The V gene is TRBV2, the J gene TRBJ2-4, with D unclear. The end of the DNA aligns better with TRBJ2-7, so the J call may be wrong. Germline V lookup: CDR1 SNHLY, CDR2 FYNNEI. The CDR3 is made up of 13 amino acids. The CDR3, as DNA: TGTGCCAGCAGCGAAACCAGAACCTACGAGCAGTACTTC. Translated, it gives CASSETRTYEQYF.

The J gene is TRBJ1-2, the V gene TRBV4-1, with D perhaps TRBD1 (5 bases). With 0 bases removed from V and 2 bases from J, the gap between germline ends came to 13 bases. Per germline, CDR1 MGHRA and CDR2 YSYEKL. The CDR3 extends over 16 amino acids. CDR3 protein: CASSQEPGQENYGYTF. The CDR3 DNA reads as TGCGCCAGCAGCCAAGAACCGGGGCAGGAAAACTATGGCTACACCTTC.

This clonotype was seen only once. The V and J genes are TRBV11-3 and TRBJ2-7, with TRBD1 matching 7 bases. This CDR3 has 13 residues. Unmatched junction bases numbered 4, after V lost 5 bases and J lost 3 bases. From germline, CDR1 is SGHNT and CDR2 YENEEA. CDR3 sequence: CASSHWDSYEQYF. CDR3 coding DNA: TGTGCCAGCAGCCACTGGGACAGCTACGAGCAGTACTTC.

There are a few counts of this clonotype. The V and J genes are TRBV18 and TRBJ2-1; TRBD2 aligns across 9 bases. Germline V gene lookup returns CDR1 KGHSH and CDR2 LQKENI. The V gene end was trimmed by 2 bases and the J gene end by 5 bases; junction bases not matched to a gene: 4. This CDR3 spans 15 amino acids. CDR3 sequence reads: CASSPAGGQDNEQFF. CDR3 nucleotide sequence: TGTGCCAGCTCACCAGCGGGAGGGCAAGACAATGAGCAGTTCTTC. Together with reference TRBV18 and TRBJ2-1, the CDR3 gives the full variable domain: NAGVMQNPRHLVRRRGQEARLRCSPMKGHSHVYWYRQLPEEGLKFMVYLQKENIIDESGMPKERFSAEFPKEGPSILRIQQVVRGDSAAYFCASSPAGGQDNEQFFGPGTRLTVL.

This clonotype is a singleton in its sample. The rearrangement links TRBV6-5 to TRBJ2-1; D remains ambiguous. This CDR3 region has 13 residues. The germline V gene has CDR1 MNHEY and CDR2 SVGAGI. V gave up 2 bases and J gave up 13 bases, with 15 bases separating them. The CDR3 DNA follows: TGTGCCAGCAGTTACAGCAGGCAAGAGACCCAGTTCTTC. This codes for CASSYSRQETQFF.

The chain employs TRBV27 and TRBJ2-1; 10 bases are shared with TRBD2. The germline gives CDR1 MNHEY, CDR2 SMNVEV (reference sequence). There are 16 residues in the CDR3. The V and J ends lost 5 bases and 4 bases, in that order; junction bases with no gene match: 8. The CDR3 DNA sequence: TGTGCCAGCAGTCCACGCGCTAGCGGGAGATACAATGAGCAGTTCTTC. It yields the protein CASSPRASGRYNEQFF.

The V gene is TRBV27, the J gene TRBJ2-7; TRBD1 agrees at 10 bases. The J segment lost 7 bases and the V segment lost 4 bases, leaving 7 bases of the junction unmatched. Germline CDR1 is MNHEY and CDR2 is SMNVEV (reference sequence). The CDR3 has 14 residues. The CDR3 spells CASSSRDRGFEQYF. CDR3 DNA sequence: TGTGCCAGCAGTTCCCGGGACAGGGGTTTTGAGCAGTACTTC.

Points on this clonotype: One end of the junction is discordant with germline, which a read error may explain. The chain is built from TRBV12-3 or TRBV12-4 and TRBJ2-7; weak D call: TRBD2 (7 bases). CDR3 length equals 16 residues. CDR3 DNA: TGCGCCAGCAGTTTAGGATTTTCGGGGGGCTGGCACGAGCAGTACTTC. It codes for CASSLGFSGGWHEQYF.

The gene calls are TRBV6-6 and TRBJ2-7, with 7 bases aligning to TRBD1. The CDR3 extends over 14 amino acids. Germline lookup yields CDR1 MNHNY and CDR2 SVGAGI (reference sequence). V shed 7 bases and J 3 bases; nucleotides not matched to a gene: 9. The CDR3 protein is CASTPGTEDYEQYF. CDR3 coding DNA: TGTGCCAGCACGCCCGGGACAGAAGACTACGAGCAGTACTTC.

This sequence joins TRBV10-3 and TRBJ2-1; the D is unclear. The germline CDR1 and CDR2 sequences are ENHRY and SYGVKD. Deletions cut 4 bases from V and 3 bases from J, with 13 bases between. CDR3 length: 15 residues. The CDR3 DNA sequence: TGTGCCATCAGTGCGGTGGGCGGAGACTACAATGAGCAGTTCTTC. Translation gives CAISAVGGDYNEQFF.

The V call is TRBV11-2, the J call TRBJ2-7, with 9 bases identical to TRBD1. With V trimmed by 5 bases and J by 5 bases, 13 bases remained unmatched. This CDR3 contains 16 residues. The V gene's germline CDR1 is SGHAT and CDR2 FQNNGV. The CDR3, as DNA: TGTGCCAGCAGCCATATCATCCGGGACAGGGACCACGAGCAGTACTTC. Translating gives CASSHIIRDRDHEQYF.

This clonotype was counted a few times. The chain combines TRBV18 with TRBJ2-7; D is unclear. Trimming cost V 3 bases and J 9 bases, with 24 bases left between them. The CDR3 sequence is 16 residues long. CDR1 KGHSH and CDR2 LQKENI come from the germline V gene. The CDR3 DNA reads as TGTGCCAGCTCACCGGTATCTACCTTGCAAATGGGCGGGCAGTACTTC. Translating it yields CASSPVSTLQMGGQYF.

This clonotype was recorded a few times. This chain connects TRBV29-1 to TRBJ2-1, with a weak D call TRBD1 (5 bases). Between the trimmed V and J ends, which lost 1 base and 2 bases, there was a span of 21 bases. Germline V CDR1 and CDR2: SQVTM, ANQGSEA. The CDR3 is 18 residues long. CDR3 DNA sequence: TGCAGCGTTGAAGGCTGGACATGGTGGAGTGGCACCTACAATGAGCAGTTCTTC. Encoded protein: CSVEGWTWWSGTYNEQFF.

The V call is TRBV5-6, the J call TRBJ2-3, with D perhaps matching TRBD2 (5 bases). Trimming stripped 0 bases from V and 2 bases from J, with 13 bases between. This CDR3 contains 16 residues. Germline-derived CDR1 and CDR2 are SGHDT and YYEEEE. CDR3 protein: CASSLGLADFTDTQYF. CDR3 nucleotide sequence: TGTGCCAGCAGCTTGGGTCTAGCTGATTTCACAGATACGCAGTATTTT.

Concerning this clonotype: Here the CDR3 omits its conserved ending phenylalanine or tryptophan, so a read error is the likely source. The gene calls are TRBV5-1 and TRBJ2-6; D gene unclear. CDR1 is SGHRS and CDR2 is YFSETQ in the germline V gene. V lost 5 bases and J 2 bases, leaving 14 bases between the germline ends. The CDR3 has 16 amino acids. The CDR3 spells CASSLGPRTGANVLTY. The CDR3 DNA sequence: TGCGCCAGCAGTCTGGGCCCACGCACTGGGGCCAACGTCCTGACTTAC.

V is TRBV12-3 or TRBV12-4 and J is TRBJ1-5, with 7 bases identical to TRBD1. Trimming at V came to 2 bases and at J to 7 bases, leaving 8 bases not matched to a gene. The CDR3 covers 15 residues. The CDR3 nucleotides are TGTGCCAGCAGTTTATCGGCACAGGGGCACCAGCCCCAGCATTTT. Encoded protein: CASSLSAQGHQPQHF.

This clonotype was seen more than once but under ten times. V gene TRBV12-3 or TRBV12-4 combines with J gene TRBJ2-6; perhaps TRBD1 as D (6 bases). V gave up 5 bases and J gave up 0 bases, with 14 bases separating them. The CDR3 length is 17 residues. The CDR3, as DNA: TGTGCCAGCAGTGGGACACTGAAGATCTCTGGGGCCAACGTCCTGACTTTC. The encoded protein is CASSGTLKISGANVLTF.

This clonotype was observed a handful of times. This chain connects TRBV10-3 to TRBJ2-6, with a possible D match to TRBD2 (6 bases). Germline-derived CDR1 and CDR2 are ENHRY and SYGVKD. V gave up 6 bases and J gave up 4 bases, with 10 bases separating them. There are 14 residues in the CDR3. CDR3 DNA: TGTGCCATCAGGGGGGGATCGGGGGCCAACGTCCTGACTTTC. Protein: CAIRGGSGANVLTF.

This clonotype occurred a few times. The chain is built from TRBV7-9 and TRBJ2-1; D not resolved. Trimming removed 5 bases at V and 8 bases at J, with 16 bases between. From germline, CDR1 is SEHNR and CDR2 FQNEAQ (reference sequence). The CDR3 loop spans 14 amino acids. CDR3 protein: CASSPTGGADEQFF. Here the CDR3 DNA reads TGTGCCAGCAGCCCCACGGGTGGTGCGGATGAGCAGTTCTTC.

The table lists this clonotype with a count of one. The chain employs TRBV6-2 or TRBV6-3 and TRBJ2-3; 9 nucleotides match TRBD2. CDR3 length: 16 amino acids. CDR1 and CDR2 from the germline V gene are MNHEY and SVGEGT. V shed 2 bases and J 2 bases; nucleotides not matched to a gene: 5. As DNA, the CDR3 is TGTGCCAGCAGTTACACCCTAGCGGGGTACACAGATACGCAGTATTTT. Amino acids: CASSYTLAGYTDTQYF.